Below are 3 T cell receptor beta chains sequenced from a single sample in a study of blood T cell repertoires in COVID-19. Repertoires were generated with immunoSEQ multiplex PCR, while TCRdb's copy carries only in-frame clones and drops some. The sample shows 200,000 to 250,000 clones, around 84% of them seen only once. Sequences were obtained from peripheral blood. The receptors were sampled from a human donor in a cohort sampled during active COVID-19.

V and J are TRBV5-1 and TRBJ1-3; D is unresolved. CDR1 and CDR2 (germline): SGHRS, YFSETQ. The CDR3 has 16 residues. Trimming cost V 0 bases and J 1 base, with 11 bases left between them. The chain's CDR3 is CASSLGAGVSGNTIYF. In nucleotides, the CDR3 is TGCGCCAGCAGCTTGGGGGCGGGAGTGTCTGGAAACACCATATATTTT. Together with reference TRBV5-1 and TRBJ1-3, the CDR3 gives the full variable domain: KAGVTQTPRYLIKTRGQQVTLSCSPISGHRSVSWYQQTPGQGLQFLFEYFSETQRNKGNFPGRFSGRQFSNSRSEMNVSTLELGDSALYLCASSLGAGVSGNTIYFGEGSWLTVV.

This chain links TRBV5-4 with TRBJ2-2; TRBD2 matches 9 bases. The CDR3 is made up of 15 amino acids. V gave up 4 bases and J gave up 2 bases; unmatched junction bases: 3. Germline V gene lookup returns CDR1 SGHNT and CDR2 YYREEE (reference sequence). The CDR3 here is CASSPTSGNTGELFF. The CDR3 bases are TGTGCCAGCAGCCCGACTAGCGGCAACACCGGGGAGCTGTTTTTT. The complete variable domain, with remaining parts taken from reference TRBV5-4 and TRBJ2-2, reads ETGVTQSPTHLIKTRGQQVTLRCSSQSGHNTVSWYQQALGQGPQFIFQYYREEENGRGNFPPRFSGLQFPNYSSELNVNALELDDSALYLCASSPTSGNTGELFFGEGSRLTVL.

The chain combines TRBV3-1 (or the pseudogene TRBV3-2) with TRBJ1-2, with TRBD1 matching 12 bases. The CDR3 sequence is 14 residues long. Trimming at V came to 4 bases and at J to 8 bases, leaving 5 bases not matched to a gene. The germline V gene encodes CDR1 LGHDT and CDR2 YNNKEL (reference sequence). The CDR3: CASSRPGTGGGYTF. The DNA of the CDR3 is TGTGCCAGCAGCCGGCCCGGGACAGGGGGCGGCTACACCTTC.